This T cell receptor (beta chain) was found in a study of Ad26.COV2.S vaccination and SARS-CoV-2 variants. General observations from the study: Vaccinees displayed broader spike-specific TCR repertoires than placebo recipients.

Clones were sequenced by immunoSEQ multiplex PCR, and TCRdb holds only the in-frame ones, with some missing. The sample has roughly 380,000 clones, 70% to 90% seen once. Trimming pared 7 bases from V and 8 bases from J, leaving 12 bases between. This CDR3 is 13 amino acids long. Germline CDR1 and CDR2: MDHEN and SYDVKM. As to this clone: Its matching antigen is unknown.

The treatment: roughly 20 received Ad26.COV2.S at low or high dose, single or two shots; roughly 5 received placebo; per-sample allocation not given. At day 63 after the first vaccine or placebo injection, samples were drawn. The vaccine delivered Wuhan-strain SARS-CoV-2 spike through an Ad26 vector. This receptor was obtained from a person between 18 and 59 years old who received the Ad26.COV2.S COVID-19 vaccine or a placebo. The sample was peripheral blood, taken in a trial of Ad26.COV2.S vaccine versus placebo. This chain joins TRBV28 and TRBJ1-6, with a tentative D call TRBD1 (5 bases). CDR3 nucleotide sequence: TGTGCCAGCACCGGGGGTACTTATTCACCCCTCCACTTT. It encodes CASTGGTYSPLHF.